This T cell receptor beta chain was found in a study of T cells in Graves' hyperthyroidism and ophthalmopathy. This clonotype showed up many times. Amplification yielded TCR beta CDR3 regions, with RNA transcripts as the source. A first-round RT-PCR of the TCR CDR3 used the HTBI primer set. Each CDR3 protein gets one entry after TCRdb re-called the multiplex PCR reads with MiXCR. The sample contains 560,000 or so distinct CDR3 sequences, about 20% of which appear only once. V dropped 5 bases and J dropped 7 bases, with 20 bases sitting between them. CDR3 length equals 15 residues. Germline V gene lookup returns CDR1 SGHTA and CDR2 FQGNSA.

The clonotype was recovered from a man aged 35 to 55 with Graves' ophthalmopathy. V gene TRBV7-2 combines with J gene TRBJ1-2; D possibly corresponds to TRBD1 (6 bases). The source material was blood. This CDR3 reads CASSMQGRPLFGYTF. In DNA form, the CDR3 reads TGTGCCAGCAGCATGCAGGGGCGACCCCTTTTTGGCTACACCTTC.